This T cell receptor (beta chain) was documented in a study of blood T cell repertoires in COVID-19. Whole-study context: Acute-phase and convalescent COVID-19 samples originated in the United States, Italy and Spain. T cells, B-cell-depleted T cells, or PBMCs provided the cDNA or gDNA that served as material.

The germline V gene encodes CDR1 MNHNS and CDR2 SASEGT. V lost 2 bases, J lost 3 bases, and 12 bases stayed unmatched. The CDR3 is made up of 17 amino acids. Per the authors' pipeline: It was from reference gene primer amplification that nucleated cell counts were estimated. TCRdb keeps only in-frame clones here, not all; method: immunoSEQ multiplex PCR. The DNA gave D and trimming, while V, J and clone size come from that table. In the table there are over 95,000 clones, around nine tenths of which are singletons. The TCR was taken from a woman in her seventies who had recovered from COVID-19. The sample taken for sequencing was peripheral blood. V usage is TRBV6-1 and J usage is TRBJ2-7, with 8 bases fitting TRBD2. The CDR3, as DNA: TGTGCCAGCAGTGAATGGTTCGTGACGAGCGGGGGCTACGAGCAGTACTTC. Translation gives CASSEWFVTSGGYEQYF.